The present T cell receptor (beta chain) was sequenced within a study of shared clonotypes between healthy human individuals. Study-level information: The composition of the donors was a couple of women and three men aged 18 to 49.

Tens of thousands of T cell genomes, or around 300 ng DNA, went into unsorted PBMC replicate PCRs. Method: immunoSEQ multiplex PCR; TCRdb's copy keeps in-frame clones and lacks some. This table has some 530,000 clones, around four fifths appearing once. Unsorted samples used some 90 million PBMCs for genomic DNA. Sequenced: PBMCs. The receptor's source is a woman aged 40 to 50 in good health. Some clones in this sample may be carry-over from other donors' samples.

Written as DNA, the CDR3 is TGTGCCAGCAGCTTGGGGACAGGGAACTCACCCCTCCACTTT. This codes for CASSLGTGNSPLHF. The rearrangement links TRBV5-8 to TRBJ1-6; 8 bases match TRBD1. The length of the CDR3 is 14 residues. V shed 0 bases and J 10 bases; nucleotides not matched to a gene: 3. CDR1 SGHTS and CDR2 YDEGEE come from the germline V gene. The variable domain in full, completed from reference TRBV5-8 and TRBJ1-6, reads EAGVTQSPTHLIKTRGQQATLRCSPISGHTSVYWYQQALGLGLQFLLWYDEGEERNRGNFPPRFSGRQFPNYSSELNVNALELEDSALYLCASSLGTGNSPLHFGNGTRLTVT.